These T cell receptor beta chains were read from a single sample in a study of glioma-infiltrating T cells after dendritic cell vaccination. The protocol was immunoSEQ multiplex PCR, while the TCRdb copy is restricted to in-frame clones and leaves out a portion. The sample lists about 65,000 clones, 86% occurring once. Sequencing was performed on blood, taken after dendritic cell vaccination. These receptors were taken from a human donor with glioblastoma. Both conserved end residues are part of each CDR3. D genes are given only for firm matches. The size entry is marked missing in some rows and otherwise reads once, few, many or a size class.

CDR3nt: TGTGCCAGCTCACTAGGGACAGGGAGCACAGATACGCAGTATTTT
CDR3aa: CASSLGTGSTDTQYF
d_gene: TRBD1
v_gene: TRBV18
j_gene: TRBJ2-3
abundance: .

CDR3nt: TGTGCCAGCAGCCTGAAGAGGAATTCCCCCCTCCACTTT
CDR3aa: CASSLKRNSPLHF
d_gene: .
v_gene: TRBV14
j_gene: TRBJ1-6
abundance: once

CDR3nt: TGTGCCAGCAGCCAAGCCGGGACAGGGTATACCGGGGAGCTGTTTTTT
CDR3aa: CASSQAGTGYTGELFF
d_gene: TRBD1
v_gene: TRBV4-2
j_gene: TRBJ2-2
abundance: .

CDR3nt: TGTGCCAGCAGCTCGAGACAGATTTCCTCTGGAAACACCATATATTTT
CDR3aa: CASSSRQISSGNTIYF
d_gene: .
v_gene: TRBV11-3
j_gene: TRBJ1-3
abundance: .

CDR3nt: TGTGCCTGGAGTGTAAGGGGGCCGGGGGAGCAGTACTTC
CDR3aa: CAWSVRGPGEQYF
d_gene: TRBD1
v_gene: TRBV30
j_gene: TRBJ2-7
abundance: .

CDR3nt: TGTGCCAGTAGGTCCTCCGGGACAGGGCTATACAATGAGCAGTTCTTC
CDR3aa: CASRSSGTGLYNEQFF
d_gene: TRBD1
v_gene: TRBV19
j_gene: TRBJ2-1
abundance: .

CDR3nt: TGTGCCAGCAGCCGGCGGGGGGGACAGGGGCCCTACGAGCAGTACTTC
CDR3aa: CASSRRGGQGPYEQYF
d_gene: .
v_gene: TRBV5-6
j_gene: TRBJ2-7
abundance: .

CDR3nt: TGTGCCAGCAGCCAAGGATTGCGGGGGGGCCTTTCGGATACGCAGTATTTT
CDR3aa: CASSQGLRGGLSDTQYF
d_gene: TRBD2
v_gene: TRBV14
j_gene: TRBJ2-3
abundance: .

CDR3nt: TGTGCCAGCAGCGTAGGGGGCGGGGCTAATGAAAAACTGTTTTTT
CDR3aa: CASSVGGGANEKLFF
d_gene: .
v_gene: TRBV9
j_gene: TRBJ1-4
abundance: .

CDR3nt: TGTGCCAGCAGCCTGACAGGGCCTTGGGCTTTCTTT
CDR3aa: CASSLTGPWAFF
d_gene: TRBD1
v_gene: TRBV7-9
j_gene: TRBJ1-1
abundance: .

CDR3nt: TGTGCCAGCAGTTTGTCAGGGGGTCTCAACGAGCAGTACTTC
CDR3aa: CASSLSGGLNEQYF
d_gene: TRBD1
v_gene: TRBV27
j_gene: TRBJ2-7
abundance: .

CDR3nt: TGTGCCAGCAGCCGGGCTGGACAGGGGGATTATGGCTACACCTTC
CDR3aa: CASSRAGQGDYGYTF
d_gene: TRBD1
v_gene: TRBV13
j_gene: TRBJ1-2
abundance: few

CDR3nt: TGTGCCAGCAGCCAGGCGAGACCGACAACCCCAAGGAGGTCCTACGAGCAGTACTTC
CDR3aa: CASSQARPTTPRRSYEQYF
d_gene: .
v_gene: TRBV14
j_gene: TRBJ2-7
abundance: .

CDR3nt: TGTGCCAGTATTACAGGGGGGTCAGAATATGGCTACACCTTC
CDR3aa: CASITGGSEYGYTF
d_gene: TRBD1
v_gene: TRBV19
j_gene: TRBJ1-2
abundance: .

CDR3nt: TGTGCCAGCAGCTTTCCCCAGACTAGCGGGAGACGGGAGACCCAGTACTTC
CDR3aa: CASSFPQTSGRRETQYF
d_gene: TRBD2
v_gene: TRBV11-1
j_gene: TRBJ2-5
abundance: .

CDR3nt: TGTGCCAGTAGTAGGGGGACTTACACAGATACGCAGTATTTT
CDR3aa: CASSRGTYTDTQYF
d_gene: .
v_gene: TRBV19
j_gene: TRBJ2-3
abundance: few

CDR3nt: TGTGCCAGCAGTGGGGCAGGGGGCGCGATTGGAGAGCAGTACTTC
CDR3aa: CASSGAGGAIGEQYF
d_gene: TRBD1
v_gene: TRBV6-1
j_gene: TRBJ2-7
abundance: .

CDR3nt: TGCGCCAGCAGTGGACAGGACAATCAGCCCCAGCATTTT
CDR3aa: CASSGQDNQPQHF
d_gene: .
v_gene: TRBV10-2
j_gene: TRBJ1-5
abundance: .

CDR3nt: TGCGCCAGCAGCCAAGATCTAGGGACAGGTTTCAATCAGCCCCAGCATTTT
CDR3aa: CASSQDLGTGFNQPQHF
d_gene: TRBD1
v_gene: TRBV4-3
j_gene: TRBJ1-5
abundance: .

CDR3nt: TGTGCCAGCAGCAACACAGGGCGCCAGCATTTT
CDR3aa: CASSNTGRQHF
d_gene: .
v_gene: TRBV21-1
j_gene: TRBJ1-5
abundance: .

CDR3nt: TGTGCCAGCAGCTTGGAGACTAGCGGGATTGGGGTCTACGAGCAGTACTTC
CDR3aa: CASSLETSGIGVYEQYF
d_gene: TRBD2
v_gene: TRBV5-6
j_gene: TRBJ2-7
abundance: .

CDR3nt: TGCGCCAGCAGCCATGGACTAGCGGTTCAGAACACCGGGGAGCTGTTTTTT
CDR3aa: CASSHGLAVQNTGELFF
d_gene: TRBD2
v_gene: TRBV5-1
j_gene: TRBJ2-2
abundance: .

CDR3nt: TGTGCCTGGAGTGCACGGAGACAGGGGGGAAACATTCAGTACTTC
CDR3aa: CAWSARRQGGNIQYF
d_gene: TRBD1
v_gene: TRBV30
j_gene: TRBJ2-4
abundance: .

CDR3nt: TGTGCCAGCAGTTACTCGAATCGCGAAGAGACCCAGTACTTC
CDR3aa: CASSYSNREETQYF
d_gene: .
v_gene: TRBV6-6
j_gene: TRBJ2-5
abundance: few

CDR3nt: TGCAGCGTGGTTGGACTATCTGATGAGCAGTTCTTC
CDR3aa: CSVVGLSDEQFF
d_gene: .
v_gene: TRBV29-1
j_gene: TRBJ2-1
abundance: .

CDR3nt: TGTGCCTGGAGTTTCCTGGGGGGGGTTGGCGAGACCCAGTACTTC
CDR3aa: CAWSFLGGVGETQYF
d_gene: TRBD2
v_gene: TRBV30
j_gene: TRBJ2-5
abundance: .

CDR3nt: TGTGCCAGTAGTTTAAGCAGGGGTATCACAGATACGCAGTATTTT
CDR3aa: CASSLSRGITDTQYF
d_gene: .
v_gene: TRBV19
j_gene: TRBJ2-3
abundance: .

CDR3nt: TGTGCCAGAAGCTTAAAGCCTCCTGACTCCTCCTACGAGCAGTACTTC
CDR3aa: CARSLKPPDSSYEQYF
d_gene: .
v_gene: TRBV5-3
j_gene: TRBJ2-7
abundance: .

CDR3nt: TGTGCCAGCAGCCCTTGGCGGGTTCGCACAGATACGCAGTATTTT
CDR3aa: CASSPWRVRTDTQYF
d_gene: .
v_gene: TRBV7-2
j_gene: TRBJ2-3
abundance: .

CDR3nt: TGTGCCAGCAGGGACAGGGGGTTATTTGAAAAACTGTTTTTT
CDR3aa: CASRDRGLFEKLFF
d_gene: TRBD1
v_gene: TRBV7-6
j_gene: TRBJ1-4
abundance: .

CDR3nt: TGTGCCAGCAGCGCGGAGCAAACAGGGGGCACGAGCGAGCAGTTCTTC
CDR3aa: CASSAEQTGGTSEQFF
d_gene: TRBD1
v_gene: TRBV7-9
j_gene: TRBJ2-1
abundance: .

CDR3nt: TGTGCCAGCAGTGATCAGGGAATGGGGGCCAACGTCCTGACTTTC
CDR3aa: CASSDQGMGANVLTF
d_gene: .
v_gene: TRBV2
j_gene: TRBJ2-6
abundance: once

CDR3nt: TGTGCCTGGAGTGGCCAGGGGGGACTAGCGGGAAAGTGGGAAGAGACCCAGTACTTC
CDR3aa: CAWSGQGGLAGKWEETQYF
d_gene: TRBD2
v_gene: TRBV30
j_gene: TRBJ2-5
abundance: .

CDR3nt: TGTGCCAGCAGCCCAGCGGGGGGAACTGTCTACAATGAGCAGTTCTTC
CDR3aa: CASSPAGGTVYNEQFF
d_gene: TRBD2
v_gene: TRBV7-8
j_gene: TRBJ2-1
abundance: .

CDR3nt: TGTGCTAGTGGTTTCTATAGCGGCGGGGAGCAGTACTTC
CDR3aa: CASGFYSGGEQYF
d_gene: .
v_gene: TRBV12-5
j_gene: TRBJ2-7
abundance: .

CDR3nt: TGTGCCAGCAGTGAGTATTCTGAAGCTTTCTTT
CDR3aa: CASSEYSEAFF
d_gene: .
v_gene: TRBV6-1
j_gene: TRBJ1-1
abundance: once

CDR3nt: TGTGCCAGCAGTTTCGGGCTAGCGGCTAGCACAGATACGCAGTATTTT
CDR3aa: CASSFGLAASTDTQYF
d_gene: TRBD2
v_gene: TRBV6-5
j_gene: TRBJ2-3
abundance: .

CDR3nt: TGTGCCAGCAGTGAAAGTCAGACTACCTACAATGAGCAGTTCTTC
CDR3aa: CASSESQTTYNEQFF
d_gene: .
v_gene: TRBV2
j_gene: TRBJ2-1
abundance: .

CDR3nt: TGCGCCAGCAGCCAGACGAGGGTGGGAGATACGCAGTATTTT
CDR3aa: CASSQTRVGDTQYF
d_gene: .
v_gene: TRBV5-1
j_gene: TRBJ2-3
abundance: .

CDR3nt: TGTGCCACCAGCAGAGATTTAGTGGGAGTCGCCTACAATGAGCAGTTCTTC
CDR3aa: CATSRDLVGVAYNEQFF
d_gene: .
v_gene: TRBV15
j_gene: TRBJ2-1
abundance: once

CDR3nt: TGCGCCAGCAGCCAATCTAGCGGGGCCTACAATGAGCAGTTCTTC
CDR3aa: CASSQSSGAYNEQFF
d_gene: TRBD2
v_gene: TRBV4-1
j_gene: TRBJ2-1
abundance: few

CDR3nt: TGTGCCAGCAGCGCCACCGGGACAGGAGACTACGAGCAGTACTTC
CDR3aa: CASSATGTGDYEQYF
d_gene: TRBD1
v_gene: TRBV9
j_gene: TRBJ2-7
abundance: .

CDR3nt: TGTGCCAGCTCACCACCGGTGCACAGCTTCAATGAGCAGTTCTTC
CDR3aa: CASSPPVHSFNEQFF
d_gene: .
v_gene: TRBV18
j_gene: TRBJ2-1
abundance: .

CDR3nt: TGTGCCAGCAGCTTCGGACAGGCCTACGAGCAGTACTTC
CDR3aa: CASSFGQAYEQYF
d_gene: TRBD1
v_gene: TRBV7-9
j_gene: TRBJ2-7
abundance: once

CDR3nt: TGTGCCAGCAGCTTGTACGGGGTCCCTTCCTCTGGGGCCAACGTCCTGACTTTC
CDR3aa: CASSLYGVPSSGANVLTF
d_gene: .
v_gene: TRBV5-4
j_gene: TRBJ2-6
abundance: .

CDR3nt: TGTGCCAGCTCCCCCAGACAGGGGGCTTATGGCTACACCTTC
CDR3aa: CASSPRQGAYGYTF
d_gene: TRBD1
v_gene: TRBV18
j_gene: TRBJ1-2
abundance: .

CDR3nt: TGTGCCAGCAGCGTAGTGGCTGGTAGCACAGATACGCAGTATTTT
CDR3aa: CASSVVAGSTDTQYF
d_gene: .
v_gene: TRBV9
j_gene: TRBJ2-3
abundance: few

CDR3nt: TGCGCCAGCAGCTCGCGGGATGGGGACCTGAACACTGAAGCTTTCTTT
CDR3aa: CASSSRDGDLNTEAFF
d_gene: .
v_gene: TRBV5-1
j_gene: TRBJ1-1
abundance: .

CDR3nt: TGTGCCAGCAGCGGTGAGGCCAGGGGGTATGGCTACACCTTC
CDR3aa: CASSGEARGYGYTF
d_gene: TRBD1
v_gene: TRBV19
j_gene: TRBJ1-2
abundance: once

CDR3nt: TGTGCCAGCAGCTTGGGGGGAGGGGGTTCAGGGAGAGAGACCCAGTACTTC
CDR3aa: CASSLGGGGSGRETQYF
d_gene: .
v_gene: TRBV7-8
j_gene: TRBJ2-5
abundance: .

CDR3nt: TGTGCCAGCAGTCCTAGGACAGGGTATGCGACAACTAATGAAAAACTGTTTTTT
CDR3aa: CASSPRTGYATTNEKLFF
d_gene: TRBD1
v_gene: TRBV27
j_gene: TRBJ1-4
abundance: .

CDR3nt: TGTGCCAGCTCTGGCGGGACTAGCGGGGAGTATACGCAGTATTTT
CDR3aa: CASSGGTSGEYTQYF
d_gene: TRBD2
v_gene: TRBV11-3
j_gene: TRBJ2-3
abundance: .

CDR3nt: TGTGCCAGCAGCACCCAAGCGGGAAGGTCAGATACGCAGTATTTT
CDR3aa: CASSTQAGRSDTQYF
d_gene: TRBD2
v_gene: TRBV9
j_gene: TRBJ2-3
abundance: .

CDR3nt: TGTGCCAGCAGTCAGGACAGGCAGGCCCAGCATTTT
CDR3aa: CASSQDRQAQHF
d_gene: TRBD1
v_gene: TRBV2
j_gene: TRBJ1-5
abundance: .